Following are 9 T cell receptor beta chains from one sample sequenced in a study of shared clonotypes between healthy human individuals. Assay: immunoSEQ multiplex PCR; the TCRdb copy retains only in-frame clones and omits some. The table includes about 2.1 million clones, 93% detected once. It was CD45RO-negative cells, positively selected for CCR7, that made up naive CD8 cells, with terminally differentiated effector memory CD45RA+ cells excluded. Sequencing was performed on naive CD8+ T cells from PBMCs. These receptor sequences come from a man aged 18-30 years in good health. Some clones in this sample may be carry-over from other donors' samples.

The chain combines TRBV13 with TRBJ1-4, with a possible D match to TRBD1 (6 bases). The germline V and J ends were trimmed by 10 bases and 7 bases, with 16 bases remaining between them. The CDR3 loop spans 13 amino acids. Germline loops: CDR1 PRHDT, CDR2 FYEKMQ (reference sequence). The CDR3 coding sequence is TGTGCCACCAAACCGGGGGCAGGTGAAAAACTGTTTTTT. Translation: CATKPGAGEKLFF.

This chain links TRBV29-1 with TRBJ2-2, with D perhaps being TRBD1 or TRBD2 (5 bases each). The CDR3 totals 14 residues. The V end was cut by 3 bases, the J end by 0 bases, with 8 bases between. CDR1 SQVTM and CDR2 ANQGSEA come from the germline V gene. CDR3 residues: CSVEGRSNTGELFF. DNA for the CDR3: TGCAGCGTTGAGGGACGATCGAACACCGGGGAGCTGTTTTTT.

The chain links TRBV5-8 to TRBJ1-4, with 8 bases that match TRBD1. V lost 4 bases to trimming and J lost 7 bases; unmatched junction nucleotides: 15. CDR1 is SGHTS and CDR2 is YDEGEE in the germline V gene. This CDR3 is 17 amino acids long. As DNA, the CDR3 is TGTGCCAGCAGCGTCAGGGGGCGATTGAGAGTTGGTGAAAAACTGTTTTTT. It yields the protein CASSVRGRLRVGEKLFF.

The chain carries TRBV13 and TRBJ2-1; TRBD1 agrees at 8 bases. This CDR3 comprises 15 residues. CDR1 is PRHDT and CDR2 is FYEKMQ in the germline V gene (reference sequence). The ends lost 4 bases at V and 7 bases at J; junction bases unmatched: 9. CDR3 bases: TGTGCCAGCAGCTCCTCCAGGACAGGGACAAATGAGCAGTTCTTC. It translates to CASSSSRTGTNEQFF.

This clone occurred once. The genes are TRBV9 and TRBJ2-3, with a weak D call TRBD2 (5 bases). This CDR3 is built from 16 residues. Germline V gene lookup returns CDR1 SGDLS and CDR2 YYNGEE. V lost 1 base and J 0 bases, leaving 12 bases between the germline ends. The CDR3 bases are TGTGCCAGCAGCGTACGTCGGCGGGCCAGCACAGATACGCAGTATTTT. Amino acids: CASSVRRRASTDTQYF.

The chain employs TRBV10-3 and TRBJ2-7, with 10 bases matching TRBD2. The CDR3 totals 13 residues. J gave up 4 bases and V 10 bases, and 7 bases lay outside the gene matches. CDR1 is ENHRY, CDR2 SYGVKD, per germline. The CDR3 DNA reads as TGTGCCACTTGGACTAGCGGAACTTACGAGCAGTACTTC. Protein: CATWTSGTYEQYF.

The J gene is TRBJ2-7, the V gene TRBV11-2; D may match TRBD1 or TRBD2 (5 bases each). Germline assignment: CDR1 SGHAT and CDR2 FQNNGV. The CDR3 spans 15 residues. V was shortened by 5 bases and J by 3 bases, with 17 bases between the two germline ends. The DNA of the CDR3 is TGTGCCAGCAGCCTACAACCGGGACCGATCTACGAGCAGTACTTC. Its translation: CASSLQPGPIYEQYF.

The V gene is TRBV10-3, the J gene TRBJ1-2, with D possibly matching TRBD1 (5 bases). This CDR3 has 13 residues. Trimming removed 10 bases at V and 6 bases at J, with 18 bases between. Germline V gene data show CDR1 as ENHRY and CDR2 as SYGVKD. The CDR3 DNA is TGTGCCACCGTCGGGACGTTAAATGATGGCTACACCTTC. This translates into CATVGTLNDGYTF.

The gene calls are TRBV27 and TRBJ2-7; no reliable D call. V lost 4 bases, J lost 9 bases, and 16 bases lay in between. The CDR3 sequence is 13 residues long. Germline CDR1 and CDR2: MNHEY and SMNVEV (reference sequence). CDR3 protein: CASSSPFSNGQYF. For the CDR3, the DNA is TGTGCCAGCAGTTCGCCTTTCAGTAATGGGCAGTACTTC.